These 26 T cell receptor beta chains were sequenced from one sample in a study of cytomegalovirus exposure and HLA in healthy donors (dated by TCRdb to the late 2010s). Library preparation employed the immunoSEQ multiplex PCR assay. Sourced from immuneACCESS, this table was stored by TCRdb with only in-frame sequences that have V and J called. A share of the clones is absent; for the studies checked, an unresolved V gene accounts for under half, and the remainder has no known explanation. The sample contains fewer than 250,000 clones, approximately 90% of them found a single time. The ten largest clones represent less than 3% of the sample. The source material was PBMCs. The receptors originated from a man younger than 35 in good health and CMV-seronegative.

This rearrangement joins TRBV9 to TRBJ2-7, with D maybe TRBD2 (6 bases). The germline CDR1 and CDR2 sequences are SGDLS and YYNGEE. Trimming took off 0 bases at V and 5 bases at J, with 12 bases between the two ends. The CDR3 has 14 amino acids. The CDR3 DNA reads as TGTGCCAGCAGCGTAGGAGTGAGGGAGGACGAGCAGTACTTC. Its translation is CASSVGVREDEQYF.

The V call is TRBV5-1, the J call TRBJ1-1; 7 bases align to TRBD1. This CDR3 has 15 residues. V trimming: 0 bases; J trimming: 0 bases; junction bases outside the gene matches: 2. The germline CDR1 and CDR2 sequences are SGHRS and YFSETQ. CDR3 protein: CASSLGDRVNTEAFF. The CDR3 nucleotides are TGCGCCAGCAGCTTGGGCGACAGGGTGAACACTGAAGCTTTCTTT.

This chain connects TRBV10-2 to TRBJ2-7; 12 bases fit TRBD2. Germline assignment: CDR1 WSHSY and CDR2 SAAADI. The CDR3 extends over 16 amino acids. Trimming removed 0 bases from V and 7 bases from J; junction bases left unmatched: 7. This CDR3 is CASSESRLAGVWEQYF. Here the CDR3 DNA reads TGCGCCAGCAGTGAGTCCCGACTAGCGGGAGTATGGGAGCAGTACTTC.

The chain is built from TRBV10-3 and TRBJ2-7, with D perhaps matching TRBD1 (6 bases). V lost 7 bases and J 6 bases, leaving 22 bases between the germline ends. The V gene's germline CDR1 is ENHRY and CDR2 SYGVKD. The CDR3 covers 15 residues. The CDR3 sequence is CAITIGRGRGGEQYF. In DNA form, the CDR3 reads TGTGCCATCACCATAGGAAGGGGTCGAGGGGGCGAGCAGTACTTC.

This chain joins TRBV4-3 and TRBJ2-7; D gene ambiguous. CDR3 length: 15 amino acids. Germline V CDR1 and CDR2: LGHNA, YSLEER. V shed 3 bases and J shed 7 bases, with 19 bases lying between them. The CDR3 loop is CASSQSVSPFLEQYF. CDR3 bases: TGCGCCAGCAGCCAGTCGGTTAGCCCCTTTTTGGAGCAGTACTTC.

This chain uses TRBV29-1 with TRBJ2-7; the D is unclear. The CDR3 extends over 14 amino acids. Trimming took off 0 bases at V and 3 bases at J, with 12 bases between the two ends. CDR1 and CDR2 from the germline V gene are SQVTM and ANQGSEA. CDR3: CSVEDRGDNYEQYF. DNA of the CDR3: TGCAGCGTTGAAGACAGAGGCGATAACTACGAGCAGTACTTC.

The CDR3 nucleotides read TGTGCCATCAGTGCGGGTGAATCACCCCTCCACTTT. Translating gives CAISAGESPLHF. The chain joins TRBV10-3 to TRBJ1-6; D not resolved. Between the trimmed V and J ends, which lost 4 bases and 10 bases, there was a span of 8 bases. Germline assignment: CDR1 ENHRY and CDR2 SYGVKD. The CDR3 totals 12 residues.

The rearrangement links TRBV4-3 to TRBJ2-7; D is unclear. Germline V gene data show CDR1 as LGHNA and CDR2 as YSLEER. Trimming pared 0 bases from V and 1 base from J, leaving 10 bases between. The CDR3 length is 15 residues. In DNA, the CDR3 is TGCGCCAGCAGCCAAGATCATGCAGGATCCTACGAGCAGTACTTC. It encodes CASSQDHAGSYEQYF.

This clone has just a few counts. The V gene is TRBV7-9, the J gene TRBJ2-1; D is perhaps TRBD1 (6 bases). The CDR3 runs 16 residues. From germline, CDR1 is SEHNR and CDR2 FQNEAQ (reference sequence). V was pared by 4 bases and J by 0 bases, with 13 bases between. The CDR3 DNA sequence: TGTGCCAGCAGCTCCCTCAGGGGCGACTCCTACAATGAGCAGTTCTTC. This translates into CASSSLRGDSYNEQFF. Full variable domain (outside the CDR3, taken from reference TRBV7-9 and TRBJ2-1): DTGVSQNPRHKITKRGQNVTFRCDPISEHNRLYWYRQTLGQGPEFLTYFQNEAQLEKSRLLSDRFSAERPKGSFSTLEIQRTEQGDSAMYLCASSSLRGDSYNEQFFGPGTRLTVL.

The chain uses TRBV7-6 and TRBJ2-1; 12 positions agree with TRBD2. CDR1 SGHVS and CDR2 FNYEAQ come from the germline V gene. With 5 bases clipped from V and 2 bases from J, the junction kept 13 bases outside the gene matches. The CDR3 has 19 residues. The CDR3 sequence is CASSLYPRTSGTTYNEQFF. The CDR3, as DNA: TGTGCCAGCAGCCTATACCCCAGGACTAGCGGGACCACCTACAATGAGCAGTTCTTC. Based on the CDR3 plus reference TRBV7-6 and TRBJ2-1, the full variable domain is GAGVSQSPRYKVTKRGQDVALRCDPISGHVSLYWYRQALGQGPEFLTYFNYEAQQDKSGLPNDRFSAERPEGSISTLTIQRTEQRDSAMYRCASSLYPRTSGTTYNEQFFGPGTRLTVL.

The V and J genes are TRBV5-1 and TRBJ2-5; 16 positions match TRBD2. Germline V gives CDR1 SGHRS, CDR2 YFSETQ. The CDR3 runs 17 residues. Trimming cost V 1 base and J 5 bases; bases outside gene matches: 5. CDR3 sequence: CASSLTGTSGGAETQYF. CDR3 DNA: TGCGCCAGCAGCTTGACCGGGACTAGCGGGGGGGCGGAGACCCAGTACTTC. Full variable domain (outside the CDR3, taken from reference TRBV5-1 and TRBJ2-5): KAGVTQTPRYLIKTRGQQVTLSCSPISGHRSVSWYQQTPGQGLQFLFEYFSETQRNKGNFPGRFSGRQFSNSRSEMNVSTLELGDSALYLCASSLTGTSGGAETQYFGPGTRLLVL.

CDR3 in amino acids: CASSFPQGRDIQYF. CDR3 coding DNA: TGTGCCAGCAGTTTCCCGCAGGGAAGAGACATTCAGTACTTC. The rearrangement links TRBV28 to TRBJ2-4; D perhaps matches TRBD1 (5 bases). Looked up from germline, CDR1 is MDHEN and CDR2 is SYDVKM. The length of the CDR3 is 14 residues. V was cut by 3 bases and J by 8 bases, with 14 bases left in between.

The CDR3 sequence: CASSGGLADTQYF. CDR3 DNA: TGTGCCAGCAGCGGCGGCTTGGCAGATACGCAGTATTTT. This sequence joins TRBV9 and TRBJ2-3; D is undetermined. This CDR3 contains 13 residues. V was shortened by 3 bases and J by 4 bases, with 9 bases between the two germline ends. Germline CDR1 reads SGDLS; CDR2 reads YYNGEE.

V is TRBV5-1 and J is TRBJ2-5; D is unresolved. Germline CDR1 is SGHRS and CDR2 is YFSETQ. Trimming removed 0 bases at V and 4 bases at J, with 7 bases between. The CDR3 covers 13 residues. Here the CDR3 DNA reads TGCGCCAGCAGCTTGGTTAGTGGAGAGACCCAGTACTTC. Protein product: CASSLVSGETQYF. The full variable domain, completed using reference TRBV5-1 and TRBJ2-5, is KAGVTQTPRYLIKTRGQQVTLSCSPISGHRSVSWYQQTPGQGLQFLFEYFSETQRNKGNFPGRFSGRQFSNSRSEMNVSTLELGDSALYLCASSLVSGETQYFGPGTRLLVL.

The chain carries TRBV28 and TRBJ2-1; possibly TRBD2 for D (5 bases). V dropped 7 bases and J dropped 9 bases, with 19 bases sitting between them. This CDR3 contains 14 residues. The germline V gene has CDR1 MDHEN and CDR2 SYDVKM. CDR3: CASTVLVGSGEQFF. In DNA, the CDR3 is TGTGCCAGCACCGTACTAGTGGGGAGTGGTGAGCAGTTCTTC.

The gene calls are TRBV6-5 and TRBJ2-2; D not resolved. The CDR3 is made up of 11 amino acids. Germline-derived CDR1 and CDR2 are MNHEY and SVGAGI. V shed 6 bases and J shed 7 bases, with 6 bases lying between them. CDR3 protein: CASSPNGELFF. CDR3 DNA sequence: TGTGCCAGCAGCCCAAACGGGGAGCTGTTTTTT.

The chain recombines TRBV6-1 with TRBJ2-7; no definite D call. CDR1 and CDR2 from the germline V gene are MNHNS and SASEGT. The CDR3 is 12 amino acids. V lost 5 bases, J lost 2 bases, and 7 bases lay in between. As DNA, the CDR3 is TGTGCCAGCAGTAAAATTACCTACGAGCAGTACTTC. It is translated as CASSKITYEQYF.

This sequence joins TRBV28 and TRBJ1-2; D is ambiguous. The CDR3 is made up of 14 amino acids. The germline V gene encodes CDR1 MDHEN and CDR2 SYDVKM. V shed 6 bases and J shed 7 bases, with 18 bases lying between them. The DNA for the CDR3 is TGTGCCAGCAGGGAAGTGACTGAATATCGTGGCTACACCTTC. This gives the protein CASREVTEYRGYTF.

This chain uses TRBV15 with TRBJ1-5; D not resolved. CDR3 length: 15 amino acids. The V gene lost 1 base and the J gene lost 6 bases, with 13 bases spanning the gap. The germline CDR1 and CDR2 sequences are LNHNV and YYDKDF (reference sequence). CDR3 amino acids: CATSRGLEGPQPQHF. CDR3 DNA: TGTGCCACCAGCAGAGGCTTAGAGGGTCCTCAGCCCCAGCATTTT.

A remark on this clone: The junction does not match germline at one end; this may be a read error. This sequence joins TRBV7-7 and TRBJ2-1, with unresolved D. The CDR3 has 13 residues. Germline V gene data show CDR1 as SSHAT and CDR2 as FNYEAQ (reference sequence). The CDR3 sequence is CASSLDVGNEQFF. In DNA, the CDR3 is TGTGCTAGCAGCTTAGATGTCGGGAATGAGCAGTTCTTC.

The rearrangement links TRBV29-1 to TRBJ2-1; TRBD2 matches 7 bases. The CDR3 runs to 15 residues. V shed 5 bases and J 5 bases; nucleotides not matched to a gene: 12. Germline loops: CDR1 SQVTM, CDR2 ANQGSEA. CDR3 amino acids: CSVLLGGIGDNEQFF. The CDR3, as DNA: TGCAGCGTTTTGCTCGGGGGGATAGGGGACAATGAGCAGTTCTTC.

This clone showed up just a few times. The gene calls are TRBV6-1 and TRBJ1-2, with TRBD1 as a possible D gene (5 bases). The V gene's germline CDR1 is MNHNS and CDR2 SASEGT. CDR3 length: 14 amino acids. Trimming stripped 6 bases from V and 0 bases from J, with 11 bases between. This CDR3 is CASRAGEPNYGYTF. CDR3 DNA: TGTGCCAGCAGGGCGGGGGAACCTAACTATGGCTACACCTTC.

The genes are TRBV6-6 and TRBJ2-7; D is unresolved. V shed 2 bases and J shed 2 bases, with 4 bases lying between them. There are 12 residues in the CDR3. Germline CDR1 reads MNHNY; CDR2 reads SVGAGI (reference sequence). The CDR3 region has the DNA TGTGCCAGCAGTTACCAGACCTACGAGCAGTACTTC. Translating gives CASSYQTYEQYF.

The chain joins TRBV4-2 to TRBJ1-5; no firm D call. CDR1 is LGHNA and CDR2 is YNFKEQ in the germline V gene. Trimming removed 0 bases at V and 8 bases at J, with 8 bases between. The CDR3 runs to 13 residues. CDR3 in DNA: TGTGCCAGCAGCCAAGATCACCAGGAGCCCCAGCATTTT. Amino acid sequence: CASSQDHQEPQHF.

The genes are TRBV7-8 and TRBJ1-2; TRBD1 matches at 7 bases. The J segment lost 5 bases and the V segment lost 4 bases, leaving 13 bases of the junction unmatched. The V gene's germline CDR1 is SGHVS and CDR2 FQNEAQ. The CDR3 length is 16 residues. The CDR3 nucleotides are TGTGCCAGCAGCTCCACCCCAGACCAGGGGGAGTATGGCTACACCTTC. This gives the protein CASSSTPDQGEYGYTF.

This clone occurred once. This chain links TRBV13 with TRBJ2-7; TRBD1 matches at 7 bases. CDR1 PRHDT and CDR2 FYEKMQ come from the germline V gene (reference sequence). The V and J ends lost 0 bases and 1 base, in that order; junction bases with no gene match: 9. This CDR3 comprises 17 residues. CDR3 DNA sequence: TGTGCCAGCAGCTTAGGCCTCAACAGGGGATCGTCCTACGAGCAGTACTTC. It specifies CASSLGLNRGSSYEQYF. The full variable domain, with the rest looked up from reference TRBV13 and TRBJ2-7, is AAGVIQSPRHLIKEKRETATLKCYPIPRHDTVYWYQQGPGQDPQFLISFYEKMQSDKGSIPDRFSAQQFSDYHSELNMSSLELGDSALYFCASSLGLNRGSSYEQYFGPGTRLTVT.